Shown below are 7 T cell receptor beta chains from a single sample sequenced in a study of human T cells and chemical hapten exposure. TCRdb passed the RACE reads through MiXCR, listing each CDR3 protein once. Among roughly 84,000 distinct CDR3 sequences, 10% to 14% were seen once, and the ten largest hold about 4%. Time point of the sample: patch test 3, about 24 weeks after DPC sensitization. Regarding treatment: therapeutic diphenylcyclopropenone sensitization with weekly scalp DPC. The source was whole blood, collected in connection with sensitization to the hapten diphenylcyclopropenone (DPC). Every receptor here comes from a woman in her fifties or sixties with alopecia areata. Some clones in this sample may be carry-over from other donors' samples.

The sample holds many counts of this clonotype. The CDR3 loop is CASSPDSYNEQFF. The DNA for the CDR3 is TGTGCCAGCTCACCGGACAGCTACAATGAGCAGTTCTTC. The J gene is TRBJ2-1, the V gene TRBV18; possibly TRBD1 for D (6 bases). Trimming cost V 3 bases and J 3 bases, with 6 bases left between them. This CDR3 contains 13 residues. Germline V gene data show CDR1 as KGHSH and CDR2 as LQKENI.

This clonotype came up a few times. The gene calls are TRBV11-2 and TRBJ2-7; 9 bases are shared with TRBD2. V lost 2 bases and J lost 6; bases outside the gene matches: 5. CDR1 SGHAT and CDR2 FQNNGV come from the germline V gene. The length of the CDR3 is 14 residues. CDR3 protein: CASSLQPSGTEQYF. CDR3 coding DNA: TGTGCCAGCAGCTTACAGCCTAGCGGGACCGAGCAGTACTTC.

The chain joins TRBV7-2 to TRBJ1-1; 8 bases match TRBD1. The CDR3 loop spans 15 amino acids. The V gene end was trimmed by 10 bases and the J gene end by 4 bases; junction bases not matched to a gene: 14. Germline V gene lookup returns CDR1 SGHTA and CDR2 FQGNSA. Written as DNA, the CDR3 is TGTGCCACTCAGGGGGCACCCTCCGGGAGCACTGAAGCTTTCTTT. Amino acids: CATQGAPSGSTEAFF.

This clonotype came up a few times. DNA of the CDR3: TGCGCCAGCAGCCAAGATGGGAGGCGGGACGCCGGGGAGCTGTTTTTT. This translates into CASSQDGRRDAGELFF. The chain employs TRBV4-3 and TRBJ2-2; a possible D gene is TRBD2 (6 bases). This CDR3 is built from 16 residues. V dropped 0 bases and J dropped 6 bases, with 14 bases sitting between them. CDR1 LGHNA and CDR2 YSLEER come from the germline V gene.

This clonotype has more than one count but fewer than ten. The CDR3 loop reads CASRRGSQETQYF. The CDR3 bases are TGCGCCAGCAGACGCGGTTCCCAAGAGACCCAGTACTTC. V and J are TRBV5-1 and TRBJ2-5, with unresolved D. This CDR3 has 13 amino acids. Trimming removed 5 bases at V and 1 base at J, with 9 bases between. The V gene's germline CDR1 is SGHRS and CDR2 YFSETQ. The whole variable domain, remainder taken from reference TRBV5-1 and TRBJ2-5, is KAGVTQTPRYLIKTRGQQVTLSCSPISGHRSVSWYQQTPGQGLQFLFEYFSETQRNKGNFPGRFSGRQFSNSRSEMNVSTLELGDSALYLCASRRGSQETQYFGPGTRLLVL.

This clonotype was detected many times. V and J are TRBV5-1 and TRBJ2-3, with 12 nucleotides matching TRBD2. V lost 0 bases and J lost 4; bases outside the gene matches: 3. The germline gives CDR1 SGHRS, CDR2 YFSETQ. The CDR3 length is 16 residues. In DNA, the CDR3 is TGCGCCAGCAGCTTGGCTCTAGCGGGAGGGCCAGATACGCAGTATTTT. Its protein product is CASSLALAGGPDTQYF. Full variable domain (missing parts from reference TRBV5-1 and TRBJ2-3): KAGVTQTPRYLIKTRGQQVTLSCSPISGHRSVSWYQQTPGQGLQFLFEYFSETQRNKGNFPGRFSGRQFSNSRSEMNVSTLELGDSALYLCASSLALAGGPDTQYFGPGTRLTVL.

In its sample, this clonotype was seen a few times. The chain joins TRBV20-1 to TRBJ2-7, with 8 bases matching TRBD1. Germline lookup yields CDR1 DFQATT and CDR2 SNEGSKA (reference sequence). V shed 1 base, J shed 10 bases, and the junction held 3 bases outside the gene matches. CDR3 length: 11 residues. Here the CDR3 reads CSARGGQGQYF. As DNA, the CDR3 is TGCAGTGCTAGAGGTGGACAGGGACAGTACTTC.